The 5 T cell receptor beta chains below all came from one sample that was sequenced in a study of cytomegalovirus exposure and HLA in healthy donors. With 60 Vbeta and 13 Jbeta primers, the PCR was carried out. Sequenced by immunoSEQ multiplex PCR; TCRdb stores in-frame clones only, minus some. The sample lists roughly 120,000 clones; around 80% were seen once. Specimen: PBMCs. The origin of the receptors is a man between 18 and 35 years old in good health and CMV-seronegative.

The genes are TRBV5-1 and TRBJ2-1; no reliable D call. V was cut by 0 bases and J by 2 bases, with 12 bases left in between. This CDR3 has 16 residues. The V gene's germline CDR1 is SGHRS and CDR2 YFSETQ. The DNA of the CDR3 is TGCGCCAGCAGCTTGGATCCAGTACAGACCTACAATGAGCAGTTCTTC. Its protein product is CASSLDPVQTYNEQFF.

The chain joins TRBV18 to TRBJ2-7, with 7 bases lining up with TRBD1. V lost 4 bases, J lost 0 bases, and 9 bases stayed unmatched. CDR3 length: 16 amino acids. Germline V CDR1 and CDR2: KGHSH, LQKENI. CDR3 amino acids: CASSRDSPGGSYEQYV. DNA of the CDR3: TGTGCCAGCTCACGCGACAGCCCAGGGGGCTCCTACGAGCAGTACGTC.

This sequence joins TRBV25-1 and TRBJ2-1, with TRBD1 matching 8 bases. Germline lookup yields CDR1 MGHDK and CDR2 SYGVNS. V lost 8 bases, J lost 12 bases, and 15 bases stayed unmatched. CDR3 size: 14 residues. This CDR3 reads CASGGQVSDLVQFF. The CDR3 bases are TGTGCCAGCGGGGGACAGGTCTCTGATTTGGTGCAGTTCTTC.

This chain links TRBV1 with TRBJ2-1; the DNA was not used to check the table's D call, TRBD1. TRBV1 counts as a pseudogene. CDR3 size: 15 residues. CDR3 DNA: TGCACCAGCAGCCGCGACAGGGATGCCTACAATGAGCAGTTCTTC. Translated, it gives CTSSRDRDAYNEQFF.

The chain has TRBV28 and TRBJ1-5; D not certain. The V gene's germline CDR1 is MDHEN and CDR2 SYDVKM. Deletions cut 2 bases from V and 6 bases from J, with 8 bases between. This CDR3 comprises 13 residues. DNA for the CDR3: TGTGCCAGCAGTTTACTGACTAGTCAGCCCCAGCATTTT. Residues: CASSLLTSQPQHF.